This T cell receptor (beta chain) appears in the sequencing data of a study of T cell changes during pregnancy in multiple sclerosis. Data came from immunoSEQ multiplex PCR; TCRdb stores just in-frame clones and leaves some out. The sample lists over 35,000 clones, about 91% seen once, with roughly 0.45% in the top ten. The CDR3 has 14 residues. V shed 6 bases and J shed 4 bases, with 15 bases lying between them. The germline gives CDR1 LNHDA, CDR2 SQIVND (reference sequence). This chain links TRBV19 with TRBJ1-1; maybe TRBD1 (6 bases). The sample in question was CD4+ T cells from peripheral blood mononuclear cells, obtained in the third trimester of pregnancy. The sequence came from a female donor in good health, enrolled as a control in a pregnancy study. CDR3 coding DNA: TGTGCCAGTAGCCCTATACAGGGAATCACTGAAGCTTTCTTT. Translated: CASSPIQGITEAFF.